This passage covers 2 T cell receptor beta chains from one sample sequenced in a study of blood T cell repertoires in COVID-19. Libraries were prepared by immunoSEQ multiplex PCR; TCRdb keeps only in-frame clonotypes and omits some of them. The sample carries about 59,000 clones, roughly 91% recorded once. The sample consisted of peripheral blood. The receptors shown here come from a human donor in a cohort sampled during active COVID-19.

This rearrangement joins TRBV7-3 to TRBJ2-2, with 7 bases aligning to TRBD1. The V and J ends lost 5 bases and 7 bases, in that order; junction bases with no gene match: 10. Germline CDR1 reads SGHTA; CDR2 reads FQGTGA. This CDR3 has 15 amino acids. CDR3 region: CASSPQDRRGGELFF. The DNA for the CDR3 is TGTGCCAGCAGCCCACAGGACAGGAGAGGCGGGGAGCTGTTTTTT.

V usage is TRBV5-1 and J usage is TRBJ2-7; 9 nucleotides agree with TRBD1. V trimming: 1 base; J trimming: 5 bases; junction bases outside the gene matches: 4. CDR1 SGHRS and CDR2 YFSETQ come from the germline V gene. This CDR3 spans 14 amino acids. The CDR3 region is CASSLKQGAHEQYF. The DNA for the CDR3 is TGCGCCAGCAGCTTGAAACAGGGGGCCCACGAGCAGTACTTC. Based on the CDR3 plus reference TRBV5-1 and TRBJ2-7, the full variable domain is KAGVTQTPRYLIKTRGQQVTLSCSPISGHRSVSWYQQTPGQGLQFLFEYFSETQRNKGNFPGRFSGRQFSNSRSEMNVSTLELGDSALYLCASSLKQGAHEQYFGPGTRLTVT.